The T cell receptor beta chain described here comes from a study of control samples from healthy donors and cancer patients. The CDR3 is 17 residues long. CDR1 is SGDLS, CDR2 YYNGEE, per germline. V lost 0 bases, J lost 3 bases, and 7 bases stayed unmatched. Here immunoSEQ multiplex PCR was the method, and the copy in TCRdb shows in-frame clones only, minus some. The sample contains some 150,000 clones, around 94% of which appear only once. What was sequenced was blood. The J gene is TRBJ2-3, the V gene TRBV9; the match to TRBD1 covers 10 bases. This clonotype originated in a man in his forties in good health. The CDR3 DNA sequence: TGTGCCAGCAGCGTAGGGGGTGACAGGGGGCTGACAGATACGCAGTATTTT. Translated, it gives CASSVGGDRGLTDTQYF.